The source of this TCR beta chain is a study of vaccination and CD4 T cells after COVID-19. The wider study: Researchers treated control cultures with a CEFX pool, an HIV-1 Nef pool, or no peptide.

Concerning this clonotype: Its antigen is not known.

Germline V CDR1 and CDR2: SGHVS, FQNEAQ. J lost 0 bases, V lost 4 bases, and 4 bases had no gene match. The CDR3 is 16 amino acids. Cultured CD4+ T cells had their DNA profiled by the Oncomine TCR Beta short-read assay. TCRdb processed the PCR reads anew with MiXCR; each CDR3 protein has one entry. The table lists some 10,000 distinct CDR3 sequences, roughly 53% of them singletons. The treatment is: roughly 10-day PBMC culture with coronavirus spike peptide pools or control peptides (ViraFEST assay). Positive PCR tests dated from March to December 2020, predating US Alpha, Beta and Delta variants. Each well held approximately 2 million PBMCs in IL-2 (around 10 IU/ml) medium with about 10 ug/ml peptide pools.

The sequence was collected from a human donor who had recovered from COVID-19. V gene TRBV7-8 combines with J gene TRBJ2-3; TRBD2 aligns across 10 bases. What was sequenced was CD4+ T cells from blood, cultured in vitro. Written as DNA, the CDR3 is TGTGCCAGCAGCTCCCCGACTAGCGGGAGCACAGATACGCAGTATTTT. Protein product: CASSSPTSGSTDTQYF.